The T cell receptor (beta chain) described here comes from a study of T cells in Graves' hyperthyroidism and ophthalmopathy. Hyperthyroidism, newly diagnosed and lasting under 2 months, affected patients aged 18 to 65. Study-level results: Onset of ophthalmopathy came a median approximately 6.9 months after the model predicted it. Ophthalmopathy and stable hyperthyroidism were told apart by a 13 V-J model.

Trimming removed 3 bases at V and 5 bases at J, with 10 bases between. The CDR3 spans 12 residues. Germline loops: CDR1 SQVTM, CDR2 ANQGSEA. The table lists this clonotype with many counts. No antigen is known for it. The CDR3 regions of TCR beta were amplified from RNA transcripts. An initial round of RT-PCR targeting the TCR CDR3 relied on the HTBI primer set. TCRdb re-called the multiplex PCR reads through MiXCR, storing one row per CDR3 protein. The sample has 750,000 to 950,000 distinct CDR3 sequences; about two fifths are singletons. This chain links TRBV29-1 with TRBJ2-5, with D tentatively TRBD2 (6 bases). The source material was blood. The receptor comes from a young man with Graves' hyperthyroidism. The chain's CDR3 is CSVEGGRETQYF. CDR3 DNA: TGCAGCGTTGAGGGGGGACGGGAGACCCAGTACTTC.